This T cell receptor (beta chain) emerged from a study of cytomegalovirus exposure and HLA in healthy donors. PCR amplification relied on 60 Vbeta primers (plus 13 Jbeta primers). Data came from immunoSEQ multiplex PCR; TCRdb stores just in-frame clones and leaves some out. The sample shows roughly 100,000 clones, 65% to 80% of them seen only once. Germline V gene sequence: CDR1 LNHDA, CDR2 SQIVND (reference sequence). Trimming took off 0 bases at V and 5 bases at J, with 19 bases between the two ends. The CDR3 runs to 17 residues. This clonotype originated in a woman aged 18 to 35 in good health and CMV-seropositive. Sequenced: PBMCs. The rearrangement uses TRBV19 and TRBJ2-5; a possible D gene is TRBD1 (6 bases). Here the CDR3 DNA reads TGTGCCAGTAGTATAGAGGCAGGGGAATCTGATAGGGAGACCCAGTACTTC. Translation: CASSIEAGESDRETQYF.